This T cell receptor (beta chain) was documented in a study of blood T cell repertoires in COVID-19. CDR3 length: 15 amino acids. The germline gives CDR1 SGHTA, CDR2 FQGNSA. With 6 bases clipped from V and 4 bases from J, the junction kept 4 bases outside the gene matches. Here immunoSEQ multiplex PCR was the method, and the copy in TCRdb shows in-frame clones only, minus some. The sample shows 94,000 or so clones, more than 75% of them seen only once. The sequence derives from a woman older than 75 with active COVID-19. The chain is built from TRBV7-2 and TRBJ2-1, with 12 bases matching TRBD2. The specimen sequenced was peripheral blood. The CDR3, as DNA: TGTGCCAGCAGAGTGACTAGCGGGAGATACAATGAGCAGTTCTTC. Residues: CASRVTSGRYNEQFF. Full variable domain (outside the CDR3, taken from reference TRBV7-2 and TRBJ2-1): GAGVSQSPSNKVTEKGKDVELRCDPISGHTALYWYRQSLGQGLEFLIYFQGNSAPDKSGLPSDRFSAERTGGSVSTLTIQRTQQEDSAVYLCASRVTSGRYNEQFFGPGTRLTVL.